This paragraph reports one T cell receptor (beta chain). Its antigen remains undetermined. Per-base qualities were not stored, and no clone one base away is much larger. Read against the paper, the sample's time point label means: about 28 days (+/-7) after the second vaccine dose. AZD1222 recipients whose second dose came at about 4 weeks and those whose second dose came at about 12 weeks were combined into one group, since spike-specific TCR depth and breadth did not differ between the two schedules. Vaccinee samples were obtained from the UK trials COV001 and COV002, which included a single-blind randomized controlled phase 2/3 trial of AZD1222 (ChAdOx1 nCoV-19) in healthy adults. For TCRbeta chain sequencing, PBMC samples were collected from trial participants at day 0 and at day 28 after the second dose. The CDR3 regions of human TCRbeta chains were analyzed by immunosequencing. On the authors' methods: TCRs in the repertoires were compared against a reference library of SARS-CoV-2-specific TCRs that had been generated with the MIRA antigen-specificity platform. Breadth was defined as the fraction of unique TCRs that were SARS-CoV-2-associated, and depth was defined as the fraction of total T cells that were SARS-CoV-2-associated. Using the MIRA data, each spike-specific TCR was assigned both to the spike region to which the TCR was reactive and to a CD4 or CD8 class. Log10-transformed breadth and depth values were compared by one-way ANOVA with Sidak's multiple comparisons tests. Held by TCRdb, this immuneACCESS table contains in-frame sequences only and omits some clones. Under half of the omission traces to an unresolved V gene where checked; the cause of the rest is unknown. The DNA was the basis for D and trimming; V, J and clone size are from that table. Here the sample has 90,000 to 120,000 clones; about 89% occur a single time. The ten most abundant clones make up roughly 6.2% of the sample.

CDR1 is given as SGDLS and CDR2 as YYNGEE, both from the germline V gene. V and J are truncated by 6 bases and 2 bases respectively, leaving an intervening sequence of 21 bases. From the cysteine up to the phenylalanine, the CDR3 has a length of 17 residues. The read is trimmed to its CDR3 DNA, 51 bases read in frame from base 1. This entry belongs to a study of T cell responses to AZD1222 COVID-19 vaccine (dated by TCRdb to the early 2020s). Study-wide context: A total of 230 to 250 trial participants underwent TCR sequencing, of whom about 200 had received two doses of AZD1222 and roughly 26 had received two doses of the MenACWY control vaccine. Trial participants were enrolled by age into subgroups of 18-55, 56-69 and 70-plus years, and around 150, 28 and 57 TCR-sequenced participants, respectively, were included in these subgroups.

What the work shows at the level of the full study, not this receptor alone: Participants were mostly white British, with more females than males. The authors suggested clonal diversity may have been underestimated. Vaccine-associated CD4 TCRs spanned the whole spike protein, with dominant responses in regions 160-218 and 743-854. Reportedly, almost half of the unique spike-specific TCRs recognized epitopes lying outside the regions that are mutated in the B.1.351 and B.1.1.7 variants. After two AZD1222 doses, both the breadth and the depth of spike-specific TCRs were significantly higher than at day 0 and than in MenACWY recipients. The 56-69-year group was small, and its depth increase did not reach significance, likely because of low power. No day 14 peak-response samples were available, so repertoires were characterized only after the peak T cell response. Conclusions about previously exposed vaccinees are limited because only six or seven AZD1222 recipients were SARS-CoV-2 seropositive at baseline.

The origin of this receptor is an adult who received the AZD1222 COVID-19 vaccine. The rearrangement combines TRBV9 with TRBJ2-1; the D gene identity is not certain. The material sequenced was peripheral blood, taken 28 days after the second AZD1222 dose. The CDR3 corresponds to CASNNELYAFPYNEQFF. The DNA is as follows: TGTGCCAGCAATAACGAGCTATACGCTTTCCCCTACAATGAGCAGTTCTTC.